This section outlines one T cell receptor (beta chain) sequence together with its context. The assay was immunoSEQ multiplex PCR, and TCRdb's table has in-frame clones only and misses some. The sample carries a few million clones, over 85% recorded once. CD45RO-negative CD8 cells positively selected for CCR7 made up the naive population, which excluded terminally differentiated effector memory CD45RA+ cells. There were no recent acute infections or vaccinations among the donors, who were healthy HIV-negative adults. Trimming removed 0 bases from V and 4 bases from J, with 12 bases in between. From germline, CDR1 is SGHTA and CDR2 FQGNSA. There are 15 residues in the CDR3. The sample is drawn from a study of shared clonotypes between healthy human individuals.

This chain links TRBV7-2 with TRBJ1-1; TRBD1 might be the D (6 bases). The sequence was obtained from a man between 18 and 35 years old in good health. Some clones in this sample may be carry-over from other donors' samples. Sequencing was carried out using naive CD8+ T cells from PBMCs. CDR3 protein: CASSLASGASTEAFF. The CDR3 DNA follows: TGTGCCAGCAGCTTAGCGTCGGGGGCAAGCACTGAAGCTTTCTTT.